This entry concerns a single TCR beta chain. Per the original methods: Nucleated cell counts were estimated from reference gene primer amplification. The repertoire was sequenced with immunoSEQ multiplex PCR; TCRdb's copy has only in-frame clones and lacks some. V and J calls and clone size are those listed in that table; D and trimming were worked out from the DNA. The data contain 100,000 or so clones, roughly nine tenths of them singletons. This sample stems from a study of blood T cell repertoires in COVID-19. Study at large: COVID-19 samples collected from the United States, Italy and Spain covered acute and convalescent phases. From T cells, B-cell-depleted T cells, or PBMCs came the material, which was cDNA or gDNA.

Sequencing was performed on peripheral blood. The clonotype comes from a man aged 55 to 69 with acute or convalescent COVID-19.

The CDR3 DNA sequence: TGTGCCAGCAGTGGAGGACAGCACTACGAGCAGTACTTC. Amino acid sequence: CASSGGQHYEQYF. This rearrangement joins TRBV2 to TRBJ2-7; perhaps TRBD1 as D (6 bases). V dropped 4 bases and J dropped 3 bases, with 10 bases sitting between them. Germline lookup yields CDR1 SNHLY and CDR2 FYNNEI. The CDR3 has 13 amino acids.